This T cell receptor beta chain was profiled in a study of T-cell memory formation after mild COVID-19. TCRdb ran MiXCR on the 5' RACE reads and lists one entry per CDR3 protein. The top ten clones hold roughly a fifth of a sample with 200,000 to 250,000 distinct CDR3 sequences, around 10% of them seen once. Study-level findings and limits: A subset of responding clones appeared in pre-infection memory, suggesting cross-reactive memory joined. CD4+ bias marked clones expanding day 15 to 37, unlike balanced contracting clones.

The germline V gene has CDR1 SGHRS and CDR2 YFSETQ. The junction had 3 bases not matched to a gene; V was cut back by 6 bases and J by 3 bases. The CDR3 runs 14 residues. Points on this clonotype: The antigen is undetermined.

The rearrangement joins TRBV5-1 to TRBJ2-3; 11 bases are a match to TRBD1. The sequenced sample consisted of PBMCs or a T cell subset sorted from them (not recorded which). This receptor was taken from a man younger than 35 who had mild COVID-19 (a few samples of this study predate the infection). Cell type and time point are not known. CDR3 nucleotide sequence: TGCGCCAGCAAACGGGACAGGGGGACAGATACGCAGTATTTT. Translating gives CASKRDRGTDTQYF.